The rows below give T cell receptor beta chains drawn from one sample of a study of blood T cell repertoires in COVID-19. Method: immunoSEQ multiplex PCR; TCRdb's copy keeps in-frame clones and lacks some. The sample lists about 330,000 clones, roughly 90% occurring once. Sequencing used peripheral blood. These receptors all come from a woman in her 50s with active or convalescent COVID-19. CDR3s include the opening cysteine and the closing phenylalanine or tryptophan. The order of the fields is V gene, CDR3 protein.

TRBV29-1,CSASNRGTEAFF
TRBV27,CASSLGGVGNTEAFF
TRBV4-1,CASSQDSLVTEAFF
TRBV18,CASSTNRDQPQHF
TRBV28,CASSFLGDRSRTGELFF
TRBV6-5,CASSTFSNPSYEQYF
TRBV6-4,CASSPQGVGNEQFF
TRBV7-9,CASRLGTASGNTIYF
TRBV27,CASSSLSNEKLFF
TRBV11-1,CASSPSVISEQYF
TRBV2,CASSEIEGLGGYTF
TRBV18,CASSPISGELFF
TRBV10-3,CAISEADEEKLFF
TRBV4-2,CASSRTPGTGGDEQFF
TRBV4-1,CASSLPGQETQYF
TRBV9,CASSPRAGVAGGQFF
TRBV5-4,CASSDQSGSIDNEQFF
TRBV30,CAWSAWTGSEAFF
TRBV5-1,CASSLKGTGVWYYGYTF
TRBV28,CASSLGQGMANEQFF
TRBV7-3,CASSLGTSGRANEQFF
TRBV19,CASSSRDRSYSGNTIYF
TRBV4-2,CASSQEPPRGGTDTQYF
TRBV6-5,CASSSGQIYNSPLHF
TRBV7-3,CASSLGGQIKNTEAFF
TRBV27,CASSPQLSGGGGHRQYF
TRBV4-3,CASSQDSGDYNQPQHF
TRBV2,CASSKNRGEETQYF
TRBV11-2,CASSSRTGRTGELFF
TRBV4-3,CASSQDSSGIADTQYF
TRBV7-8,CASSRRDSASTDTQYF
TRBV30,CAWRKPLTGELFF
TRBV10-3,CAITAGGGKLFF